What follows are 7 T cell receptor beta chains derived from one specimen sequenced in a study of T cells in Graves' hyperthyroidism and ophthalmopathy. RNA transcripts gave rise to amplified TCR beta CDR3 regions. First-round RT-PCR targeting the TCR CDR3 was performed with the HTBI primer set. MiXCR was run by TCRdb on the multiplex PCR reads, yielding one entry per CDR3 protein. This sample carries about 420,000 distinct CDR3 sequences, less than 20% of them seen once, and the ten largest clones take 11% to 15%. The sample comprised blood. The receptors were gathered from a woman under 30 with Graves' hyperthyroidism.

This clonotype has at least ten counts. The rearrangement uses TRBV18 and TRBJ1-1, with D unresolved. V lost 3 bases, J lost 0 bases, and 11 bases lay in between. Per germline, CDR1 KGHSH and CDR2 LQKENI. CDR3 length: 15 amino acids. CDR3 coding DNA: TGTGCCAGCTCACCTCAAGGGAGATTGAACACTGAAGCTTTCTTT. Translation gives CASSPQGRLNTEAFF.

This clonotype was seen many times. The V gene is TRBV6-2 or TRBV6-3, the J gene TRBJ2-3, with 9 bases identical to TRBD2. The trim removed 6 bases at V and 2 bases at J, leaving 12 bases unmatched. The germline CDR1 and CDR2 sequences are MNHEY and SVGEGT. CDR3 size: 17 residues. The chain's CDR3 is CASSSSGLARITDTQYF. The CDR3 region has the DNA TGTGCCAGCAGCTCCTCGGGACTAGCCCGAATCACAGATACGCAGTATTTT.

This clonotype was picked up many times. This chain joins TRBV3-1 and TRBJ1-1; D may be TRBD1 (5 bases). The CDR3 totals 14 residues. V was trimmed by 4 bases and J by 3 bases, leaving 12 bases between them. CDR1 and CDR2 (germline): LGHDT, YNNKEL (reference sequence). The CDR3 region is CASSRDLRDTEAFF. In DNA form, the CDR3 reads TGTGCCAGCAGCCGGGACCTAAGGGACACTGAAGCTTTCTTT.

Many counts were recorded for this clonotype. V usage is TRBV7-2 and J usage is TRBJ1-4; D unclear. Trimming took off 1 base at V and 8 bases at J, with 17 bases between the two ends. From germline, CDR1 is SGHTA and CDR2 FQGNSA. This CDR3 is 16 amino acids long. DNA for the CDR3: TGTGCCAGCAGCTTAGGGGAGCAACGACCGGGGGAAAAACTGTTTTTT. It codes for CASSLGEQRPGEKLFF.

This clonotype was counted at least ten times. This chain links TRBV12-3 or TRBV12-4 with TRBJ2-3, with TRBD2 identical over 9 bases. J was trimmed by 0 bases and V by 3 bases; bases with no gene match: 4. This CDR3 contains 16 residues. CDR3: CASSFGGLASTDTQYF. The CDR3 DNA is TGTGCCAGCAGTTTTGGGGGACTAGCAAGCACAGATACGCAGTATTTT.

The V call is TRBV12-3 or TRBV12-4, the J call TRBJ2-1; no firm D call. The CDR3 length is 14 residues. V lost 5 bases to trimming and J lost 5 bases, with 13 bases between them. CDR3 nucleotides: TGTGCCAGCAGTCCTTGGAAATCCCACAATGAGCAGTTCTTC. Encoded protein: CASSPWKSHNEQFF.

About this clonotype: One base away lies a much larger clone, so this may be a sequencing read error. The CDR3: CASSRGQGPARWSYNEQFF. The CDR3 DNA is TGTGCCAGCAGCCGTGGACAGGGCCCTGCGCGGTGGTCCTACAATGAGCAGTTCTTC. This chain joins TRBV9 and TRBJ2-1, with 8 bases fitting TRBD1. V shed 4 bases, J shed 1 base, and the junction held 16 bases outside the gene matches. Germline CDR1 SGDLS, CDR2 YYNGEE. The CDR3 has 19 residues.